The T cell receptor (beta chain) described here comes from a study of cytomegalovirus exposure and HLA in healthy donors. This CDR3 has 14 amino acids. Trimming at V came to 4 bases and at J to 3 bases, leaving 5 bases not matched to a gene. Germline V gives CDR1 SGHTA, CDR2 FQGNSA. The PCR was carried out with 60 Vbeta primers and 13 Jbeta primers. Authors' analysis steps: The count from a later analysis was about 80 million unique TCR beta chains, 9 million to 12 million of them shared. Using immunoSEQ multiplex PCR, the repertoire was profiled, and TCRdb retains in-frame clones only, with some absent. That table furnishes V, J and clone size, whereas the DNA furnished D and trimming. The sample lists 90,000 to 100,000 clones; about 80% were seen once.

The chain carries TRBV7-2 and TRBJ2-5, with 7 nucleotides matching TRBD2. The sequence was collected from a man aged 40-49 years in good health and CMV-seronegative. Sequenced: PBMCs. CDR3: CASSYGGMKETQYF. DNA for the CDR3: TGTGCCAGCAGCTACGGGGGGATGAAAGAGACCCAGTACTTC. Variable domain in full (rest from reference TRBV7-2 and TRBJ2-5): GAGVSQSPSNKVTEKGKDVELRCDPISGHTALYWYRQSLGQGLEFLIYFQGNSAPDKSGLPSDRFSAERTGGSVSTLTIQRTQQEDSAVYLCASSYGGMKETQYFGPGTRLLVL.